The subject of this entry is one T cell receptor beta chain. Its antigen is currently unknown. These data come from a study of vaccination and CD4 T cells after COVID-19. Turning to the study itself: Two Hispanic individuals were among six male and four female convalescent patients. Everyone enrolled got two doses of BNT162b2 or mRNA-1273 vaccine. Some control cultures received a CEFX pool, which served as the positive control. Others received an HIV-1 Nef pool or no peptide.

Sequenced with the Oncomine TCR Beta short-read assay was DNA taken from cultured CD4+ T cells. Each CDR3 protein gets one entry after TCRdb re-called the PCR reads with MiXCR. The sample consists of approximately 15,000 distinct CDR3 sequences, around 48% of them appearing once. As for time point: late sampling 161 to 241 days after vaccination in a few convalescent patients. Treatment defined: approximately nine-day PBMC culture with coronavirus spike peptide pools or control peptides (ViraFEST assay). PBMC cultures, at approximately 2 million cells per well, received about 9.5 IU/ml IL-2 and about 9.3 ug/ml peptide pools. Trimming removed 7 bases from V and 4 bases from J, with 13 bases in between. CDR1 is ENHRY, CDR2 SYGVKD, per germline. This CDR3 contains 13 residues.

The sample was CD4+ T cells from blood, cultured in vitro, taken about 7 months after SARS-CoV-2 vaccination. The TCR sequence derives from a human donor who had recovered from COVID-19. The chain recombines TRBV10-3 with TRBJ2-5, with D possibly TRBD2 on 5 matching bases. Written as DNA, the CDR3 is TGTGCCATCACCTGGACTCCGTCAGAGACCCAGTACTTC. This encodes CAITWTPSETQYF.